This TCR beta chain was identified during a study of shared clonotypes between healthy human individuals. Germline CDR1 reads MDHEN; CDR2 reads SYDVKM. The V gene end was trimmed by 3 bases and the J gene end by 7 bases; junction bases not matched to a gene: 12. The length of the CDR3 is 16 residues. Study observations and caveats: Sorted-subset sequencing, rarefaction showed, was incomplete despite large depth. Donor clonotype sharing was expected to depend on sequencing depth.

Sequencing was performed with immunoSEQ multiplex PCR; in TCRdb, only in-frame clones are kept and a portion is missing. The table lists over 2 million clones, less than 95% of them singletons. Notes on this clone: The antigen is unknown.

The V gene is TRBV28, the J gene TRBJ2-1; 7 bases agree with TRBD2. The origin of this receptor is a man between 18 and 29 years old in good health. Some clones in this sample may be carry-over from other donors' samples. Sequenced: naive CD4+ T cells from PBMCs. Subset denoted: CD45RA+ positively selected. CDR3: CASSLRAGAAKNEQFF. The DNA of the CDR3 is TGTGCCAGCAGTTTGAGGGCGGGAGCGGCTAAAAATGAGCAGTTCTTC.